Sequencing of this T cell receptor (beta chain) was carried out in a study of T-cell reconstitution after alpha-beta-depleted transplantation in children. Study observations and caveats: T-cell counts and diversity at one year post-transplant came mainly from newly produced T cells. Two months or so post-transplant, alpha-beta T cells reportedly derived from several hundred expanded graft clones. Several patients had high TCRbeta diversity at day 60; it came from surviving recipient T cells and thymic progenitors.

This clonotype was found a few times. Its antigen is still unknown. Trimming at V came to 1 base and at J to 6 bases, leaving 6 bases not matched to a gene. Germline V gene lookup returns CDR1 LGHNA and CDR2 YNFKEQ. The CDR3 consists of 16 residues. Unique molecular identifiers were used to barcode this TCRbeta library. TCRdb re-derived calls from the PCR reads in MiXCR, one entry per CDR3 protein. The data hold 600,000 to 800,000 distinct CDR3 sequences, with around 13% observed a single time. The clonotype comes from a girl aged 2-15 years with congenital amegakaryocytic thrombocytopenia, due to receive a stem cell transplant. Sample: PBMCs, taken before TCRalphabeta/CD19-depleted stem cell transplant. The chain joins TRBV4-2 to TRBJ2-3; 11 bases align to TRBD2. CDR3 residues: CASSQAPSGRTDTQYF. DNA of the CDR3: TGTGCCAGCAGCCAAGCCCCTAGCGGGAGGACGGATACGCAGTATTTT.